Sequencing of this T cell receptor (beta chain) was carried out in a study of shared clonotypes between healthy human individuals. There are many counts of this clone. Measured with immunoSEQ multiplex PCR; TCRdb has only the in-frame clones, and not every one. Of around 100,000 clones listed, 67% are singletons. V shed 4 bases, J shed 0 bases, and the junction held 3 bases outside the gene matches. In germline, CDR1 is LNHDA, CDR2 SQIVND (reference sequence). The CDR3 has 15 amino acids. Sequencing used memory CD8+ T cells sorted from blood. The subset here: CD45RO+ cells pooled with CCR7-negative TemRA cells. This TCR was recovered from a man aged 25-45 years in good health. This chain links TRBV19 with TRBJ2-1; the match to TRBD2 covers 7 bases. The CDR3 nucleotides read TGTGCCAGTAGTAAGGGCGGGAGCTCCTACAATGAGCAGTTCTTC. This codes for CASSKGGSSYNEQFF.